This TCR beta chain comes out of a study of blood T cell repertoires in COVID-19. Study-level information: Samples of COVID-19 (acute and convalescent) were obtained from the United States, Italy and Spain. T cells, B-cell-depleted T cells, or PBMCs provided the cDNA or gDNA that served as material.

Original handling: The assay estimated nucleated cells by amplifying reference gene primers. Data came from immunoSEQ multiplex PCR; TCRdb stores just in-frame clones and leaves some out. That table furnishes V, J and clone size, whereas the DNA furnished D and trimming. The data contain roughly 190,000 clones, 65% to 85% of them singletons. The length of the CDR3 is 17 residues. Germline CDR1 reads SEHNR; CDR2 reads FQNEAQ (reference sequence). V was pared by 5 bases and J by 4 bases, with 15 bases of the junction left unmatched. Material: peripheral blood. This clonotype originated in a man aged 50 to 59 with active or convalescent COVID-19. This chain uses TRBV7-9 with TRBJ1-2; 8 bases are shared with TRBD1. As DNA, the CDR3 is TGTGCCAGCAGCAGAGGACAGGGTTCTGGGAGAGGCTATGGCTACACCTTC. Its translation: CASSRGQGSGRGYGYTF.